The present T cell receptor (beta chain) was sequenced within a study of response to subunit inactivated influenza vaccine. Concerning this clonotype itself: Antigen: not known.

MiXCR was run by TCRdb on the RT-PCR reads, yielding one entry per CDR3 protein. The table includes hundreds of thousands of distinct CDR3 sequences, about 18% detected once. J gave up 3 bases and V 5 bases, and 6 bases lay outside the gene matches. CDR1 and CDR2 from the germline V gene are SGHVS and FQNEAQ. This CDR3 has 15 residues. Study conclusions and caveats: The authors offered the suggestion that each seasonal influenza vaccination recruits few new T cells.

This chain connects TRBV7-8 to TRBJ2-7; 11 bases fit TRBD2. The material sequenced was PBMCs from blood, taken about 5 days after vaccination. The clonotype was recovered from a man in his forties or fifties who received an inactivated influenza vaccine. CDR3 amino acids: CASSRRTSGYYEQYF. The CDR3, as DNA: TGTGCCAGCAGCCGCCGGACTAGCGGGTACTACGAGCAGTACTTC.